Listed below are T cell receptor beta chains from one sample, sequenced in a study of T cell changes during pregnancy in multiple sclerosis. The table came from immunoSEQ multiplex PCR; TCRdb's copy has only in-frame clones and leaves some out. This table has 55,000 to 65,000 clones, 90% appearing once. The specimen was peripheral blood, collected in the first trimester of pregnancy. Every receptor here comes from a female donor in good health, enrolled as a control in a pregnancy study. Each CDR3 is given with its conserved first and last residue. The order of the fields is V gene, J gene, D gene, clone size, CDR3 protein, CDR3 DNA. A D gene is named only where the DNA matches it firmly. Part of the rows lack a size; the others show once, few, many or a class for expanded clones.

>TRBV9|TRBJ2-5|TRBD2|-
CASSGSGNQETQYF
TGTGCCAGCAGCGGTAGCGGGAACCAAGAGACCCAGTACTTC
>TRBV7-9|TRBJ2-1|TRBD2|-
CASSLARGGWDEQFF
TGTGCCAGCAGCTTAGCTCGGGGGGGGTGGGATGAGCAGTTCTTC
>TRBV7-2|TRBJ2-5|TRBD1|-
CASSMGQGQETQYF
TGTGCCAGCAGCATGGGACAGGGACAAGAGACCCAGTACTTC
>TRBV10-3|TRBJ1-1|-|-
CAIRQGPDAEAFF
TGTGCCATCAGGCAGGGGCCAGACGCTGAAGCTTTCTTT
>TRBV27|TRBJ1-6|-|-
CASSAWNGGVGSPLHF
TGTGCCAGCAGTGCCTGGAACGGGGGAGTAGGTTCACCCCTCCACTTT
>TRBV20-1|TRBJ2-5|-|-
CSASWGEAQYF
TGCAGTGCTAGTTGGGGAGAGGCCCAGTACTTC
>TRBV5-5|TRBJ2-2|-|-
CASRPGTSNTGELFF
TGTGCCAGCAGACCCGGGACTTCTAACACCGGGGAGCTGTTTTTT
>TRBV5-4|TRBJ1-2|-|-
CASSLERLGAVGYTF
TGTGCCAGCAGCTTGGAGAGGCTGGGGGCGGTTGGCTACACCTTC
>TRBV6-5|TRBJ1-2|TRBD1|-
CASSWSRTGYGYTF
TGTGCCAGCAGTTGGAGTAGGACAGGCTATGGCTACACCTTC
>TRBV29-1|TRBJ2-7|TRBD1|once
CSVEDLGGRGSYEQYF
TGCAGCGTTGAAGATCTTGGGGGCAGGGGGTCCTACGAGCAGTACTTC
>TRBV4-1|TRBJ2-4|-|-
CASSLTGTEAKNIQYF
TGCGCCAGCAGCCTTACAGGGACCGAGGCCAAAAACATTCAGTACTTC
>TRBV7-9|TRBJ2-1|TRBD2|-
CASSSSGPRDEQFF
TGTGCCAGCAGTTCTAGCGGCCCCAGGGATGAGCAGTTCTTC
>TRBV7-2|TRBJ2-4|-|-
CASSQGQLLAKNIQYF
TGTGCCAGCAGCCAAGGACAGCTTTTAGCCAAAAACATTCAGTACTTC
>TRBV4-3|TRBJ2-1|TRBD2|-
CASSLRPGEGKGNEQFF
TGCGCCAGCAGCCTTAGGCCGGGGGAGGGAAAAGGAAATGAGCAGTTCTTC
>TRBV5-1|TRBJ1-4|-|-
CASSLATTNEKLFF
TGCGCCAGCAGCTTGGCAACAACTAATGAAAAACTGTTTTTT
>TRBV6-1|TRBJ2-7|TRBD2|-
CASSPWTSATYEQYF
TGTGCCAGCAGTCCGTGGACTAGCGCCACCTACGAGCAGTACTTC
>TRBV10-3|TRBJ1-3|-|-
CAISESISGNTIYF
TGTGCCATCAGTGAGTCTATCTCTGGAAACACCATATATTTT
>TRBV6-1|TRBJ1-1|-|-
CASSEYAPGFGGTEAFF
TGTGCCAGCAGTGAATATGCTCCGGGGTTCGGGGGGACTGAAGCTTTCTTT
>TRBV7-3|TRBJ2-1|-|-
CASSLGGGPNNEQFF
TGTGCCAGCAGCTTGGGCGGGGGCCCTAACAATGAGCAGTTCTTC
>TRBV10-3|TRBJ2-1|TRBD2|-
CAISETSDEQFF
TGTGCCATCAGTGAGACTAGCGATGAGCAGTTCTTC
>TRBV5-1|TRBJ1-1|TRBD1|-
CASSSGTGTNTEAFF
TGCGCCAGCAGCAGTGGGACAGGGACGAACACTGAAGCTTTCTTT
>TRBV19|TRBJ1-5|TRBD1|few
CATLDRGYSNQPQHF
TGTGCCACCCTCGACAGGGGCTATAGCAATCAGCCCCAGCATTTT
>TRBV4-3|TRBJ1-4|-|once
CASSRVIPSGEKLFF
TGCGCCAGCAGCCGAGTCATACCTTCGGGGGAAAAACTGTTTTTT
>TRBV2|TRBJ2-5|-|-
CASSPERGETQYF
TGTGCCAGCAGCCCCGAAAGGGGGGAGACCCAGTACTTC
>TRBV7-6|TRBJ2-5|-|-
CASSLIGPGNQETQYF
TGTGCCAGCAGCTTAATTGGCCCAGGGAACCAAGAGACCCAGTACTTC
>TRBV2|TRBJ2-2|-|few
CASRYSGELFF
TGTGCCAGCAGATATTCCGGGGAGCTGTTTTTT
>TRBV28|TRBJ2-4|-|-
CASSLQGTSYF
TGTGCCAGCAGTTTGCAAGGGACATCATACTTC
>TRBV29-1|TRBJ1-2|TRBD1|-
CSVEGWADRGHGSYGYTF
TGCAGCGTTGAAGGCTGGGCGGACAGGGGGCATGGGTCCTATGGCTACACCTTC
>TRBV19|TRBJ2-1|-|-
CASSIAGSYNEQFF
TGTGCCAGTAGTATAGCGGGATCCTACAATGAGCAGTTCTTC
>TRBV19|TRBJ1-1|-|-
CASSKGFDTEAFF
TGTGCCAGTAGTAAGGGGTTTGACACTGAAGCTTTCTTT
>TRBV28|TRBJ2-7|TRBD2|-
CASTAPGLAEKSYEQYF
TGTGCCAGCACCGCTCCGGGACTAGCGGAAAAGAGCTACGAGCAGTACTTC
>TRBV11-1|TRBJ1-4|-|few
CASSLTGNEKLFF
TGTGCCAGCAGCTTAACGGGGAATGAAAAACTGTTTTTT
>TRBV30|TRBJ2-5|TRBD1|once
CAWSPTGTEPRTQYF
TGTGCCTGGAGCCCAACCGGGACAGAGCCCAGGACCCAGTACTTC
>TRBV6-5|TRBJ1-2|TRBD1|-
CASSLGGRGLNSGYTF
TGTGCCAGCAGTTTAGGGGGCAGGGGGCTTAACTCTGGCTACACCTTC
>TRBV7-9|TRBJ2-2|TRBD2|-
CASSSKVAGASANTGELFF
TGTGCCAGCAGCTCCAAGGTAGCGGGGGCCAGCGCGAACACCGGGGAGCTGTTTTTT